This TCR beta chain was documented in a study of blood T cell repertoires in COVID-19. Across the whole study: Researchers got acute and convalescent COVID-19 samples from the United States, Italy and Spain. T cells, B-cell-depleted T cells, or PBMCs supplied cDNA or gDNA.

Authors' methods: Amplification from reference gene primers served as the basis for estimated nucleated cell counts. TCRdb's table, derived via immunoSEQ multiplex PCR, lists solely in-frame clones and lacks some. The D gene and trimming were derived from the DNA, and the V and J assignments and clone size from that table. The repertoire holds about 170,000 clones, with roughly 88% as singletons. The V segment lost 4 bases and the J segment 5 bases; nucleotides outside the gene matches: 3. Germline V CDR1 and CDR2: LGHNA, YSLEER. The CDR3 covers 13 residues. The count of this clone is one. This receptor was identified in a man aged 80 or over with COVID-19, enrolled during active disease. Sequenced material: peripheral blood. V and J are TRBV4-3 and TRBJ2-5; 8 nucleotides line up with TRBD1. The CDR3 reads CASSPDRAETQYF. In nucleotides, the CDR3 is TGCGCCAGCAGCCCGGACAGGGCGGAGACCCAGTACTTC.